This T cell receptor (beta chain) was identified in a study of blood T cell repertoires in COVID-19. Across the whole study: Acute-phase and convalescent COVID-19 samples originated in the United States, Italy and Spain.

Only in-frame clones appear in the TCRdb table, and some are missing; sequencing was by immunoSEQ multiplex PCR. The repertoire includes tens of thousands of clones, roughly 79% of them detected once, and 20% to 25% sits in the top ten. Sequencing was performed on peripheral blood. The sequence was obtained from a woman aged 70-85 years with acute or convalescent COVID-19.

The CDR3 bases are TGCGCCAGTCCGGGACAGGCGAGGAATGGCTACACCTTC. This codes for CASPGQARNGYTF. The gene calls are TRBV10-1 and TRBJ1-2; 8 bases map to TRBD1. The CDR3 is 13 residues long. Unmatched junction bases numbered 9, after V lost 9 bases and J lost 6 bases. CDR1 is WNHNN, CDR2 SYGVQD, per germline (reference sequence).